The 22 T cell receptor beta chains listed next were all sequenced from one sample in a study of blood T cell repertoires in COVID-19. Measured with immunoSEQ multiplex PCR; TCRdb has only the in-frame clones, and not every one. The table includes some 120,000 clones, around nine tenths detected once. Material: peripheral blood. The receptors were gathered from a man between 50 and 59 years old with active COVID-19.

The chain employs TRBV5-1 and TRBJ2-5, with 8 bases matching TRBD1. V shed 3 bases, J shed 4 bases, and the junction held 8 bases outside the gene matches. The CDR3 runs 15 residues. Germline lookup yields CDR1 SGHRS and CDR2 YFSETQ. The DNA for the CDR3 is TGCGCCAGCAGCTCCTTCAGGGGGCTGAGAGAGACCCAGTACTTC. It yields the protein CASSSFRGLRETQYF. Full variable domain (remainder filled in from reference TRBV5-1 and TRBJ2-5): KAGVTQTPRYLIKTRGQQVTLSCSPISGHRSVSWYQQTPGQGLQFLFEYFSETQRNKGNFPGRFSGRQFSNSRSEMNVSTLELGDSALYLCASSSFRGLRETQYFGPGTRLLVL.

CDR3 sequence (DNA): TGTGCCACCAGTGATTCCCGGACAGGGGTAACCGGGGAGCTGTTTTTT. Encoded protein: CATSDSRTGVTGELFF. This chain connects TRBV24-1 to TRBJ2-2; 9 bases are a match to TRBD1. CDR1 and CDR2 from the germline V gene are KGHDR and SFDVKD. V shed 2 bases and J 5 bases; nucleotides not matched to a gene: 5. The CDR3 runs 16 residues.

The V gene is TRBV11-2, the J gene TRBJ2-7; TRBD1 is a possible D gene (5 bases). CDR3 length: 16 amino acids. V lost 5 bases to trimming and J lost 2 bases, with 19 bases between them. Germline lookup yields CDR1 SGHAT and CDR2 FQNNGV. The CDR3 here is CASSLTPGIRTYEQYF. The DNA for the CDR3 is TGTGCCAGCAGCCTGACACCAGGGATAAGAACCTACGAGCAGTACTTC. The variable domain in full, with the rest retrieved from reference TRBV11-2 and TRBJ2-7, is EAGVAQSPRYKIIEKRQSVAFWCNPISGHATLYWYQQILGQGPKLLIQFQNNGVVDDSQLPKDRFSAERLKGVDSTLKIQPAKLEDSAVYLCASSLTPGIRTYEQYFGPGTRLTVT.

The chain combines TRBV11-3 with TRBJ2-1; 8 bases are a match to TRBD2. Trimming at V came to 2 bases and at J to 10 bases, leaving 13 bases not matched to a gene. Germline CDR1 and CDR2: SGHNT and YENEEA. The CDR3 runs to 16 residues. The CDR3 DNA reads TGTGCCAGCAGCTTATTTCCCAGCGGGGGCGGCGGAGAGCAGTTCTTC. It codes for CASSLFPSGGGGEQFF.

The CDR3 is CASSPAGSSNQPQHF. The CDR3 bases are TGTGCCAGCAGCCCCGCGGGGAGTAGCAATCAGCCCCAGCATTTT. The V call is TRBV6-6, the J call TRBJ1-5; D uncertain. CDR3 length equals 15 residues. V was trimmed by 6 bases and J by 0 bases, leaving 12 bases between them. Per germline, CDR1 MNHNY and CDR2 SVGAGI (reference sequence).

V usage is TRBV6-5 and J usage is TRBJ2-1, with TRBD1 as a possible D gene (6 bases). Germline-derived CDR1 and CDR2 are MNHEY and SVGAGI. This CDR3 is built from 15 residues. The V gene lost 2 bases and the J gene lost 0 bases, with 8 bases spanning the gap. The CDR3 nucleotides read TGTGCCAGCAGTTACGACAGGAGCTCCTACAATGAGCAGTTCTTC. Its protein is CASSYDRSSYNEQFF.

V and J are TRBV4-1 and TRBJ2-1; 10 nucleotides match TRBD2. There are 17 residues in the CDR3. Germline CDR1 MGHRA, CDR2 YSYEKL. V shed 0 bases and J 6 bases; nucleotides not matched to a gene: 8. CDR3 sequence reads: CASSQDPSLAGVNEQFF. Written as DNA, the CDR3 is TGCGCCAGCAGCCAAGATCCCAGCCTAGCGGGAGTCAATGAGCAGTTCTTC.

J is TRBJ2-2 and V is TRBV30; tentatively, D is TRBD2 (5 bases). CDR3 length: 14 residues. V was pared by 0 bases and J by 4 bases, with 9 bases between. Per germline, CDR1 GTSNPN and CDR2 SVGIG (reference sequence). The CDR3 DNA reads as TGTGCCTGGAGTGTACGCGGGTTCACCGGGGAGCTGTTTTTT. This translates into CAWSVRGFTGELFF.

In this sample, this clone turned up a few times. The chain links TRBV5-4 to TRBJ1-6; TRBD1 aligns across 7 bases. This CDR3 has 18 residues. Germline V gene data show CDR1 as SGHNT and CDR2 as YYREEE (reference sequence). Trimming cost V 4 bases and J 0 bases; bases outside gene matches: 10. CDR3 region: CASSRRQGGSSYNSPLHF. The DNA for the CDR3 is TGTGCCAGCAGCCGAAGACAGGGTGGCAGCTCCTATAATTCACCCCTCCACTTT.

The V call is TRBV6-5, the J call TRBJ1-2; TRBD1 matches 9 bases. The CDR3 runs to 15 residues. Unmatched junction bases numbered 13, after V lost 8 bases and J lost 6 bases. Germline CDR1 MNHEY, CDR2 SVGAGI. CDR3 in DNA: TGTGCCAGCTGCGGACAGGGGAGGACTGGCGATGGCTACACCTTC. This codes for CASCGQGRTGDGYTF.

The gene calls are TRBV5-1 and TRBJ2-5; 13 positions match TRBD2. Germline V gene data show CDR1 as SGHRS and CDR2 as YFSETQ. The CDR3 sequence is 16 residues long. The ends lost 3 bases at V and 5 bases at J; junction bases unmatched: 7. CDR3 protein: CASSSGTSGVMETQYF. The CDR3 DNA sequence: TGCGCCAGCAGCTCTGGGACTAGCGGGGTCATGGAGACCCAGTACTTC. Using reference TRBV5-1 and TRBJ2-5 for the parts outside the CDR3, the full variable domain is KAGVTQTPRYLIKTRGQQVTLSCSPISGHRSVSWYQQTPGQGLQFLFEYFSETQRNKGNFPGRFSGRQFSNSRSEMNVSTLELGDSALYLCASSSGTSGVMETQYFGPGTRLLVL.

This clone occurred once. This chain links TRBV2 with TRBJ1-2; D perhaps matches TRBD1 (5 bases). This CDR3 comprises 13 residues. V was clipped by 6 bases and J by 9 bases, with 17 bases between them. From germline, CDR1 is SNHLY and CDR2 FYNNEI. CDR3: CASRKDISDSYTF. The CDR3 bases are TGTGCCAGCAGAAAGGACATTTCTGATAGCTACACCTTC.

The rearrangement joins TRBV12-5 to TRBJ2-5, with 9 bases that match TRBD1. The CDR3 runs to 14 residues. V was pared by 6 bases and J by 2 bases, with 4 bases of the junction left unmatched. Germline CDR1 is LGHNT and CDR2 is FRNRAP. The CDR3 loop is CASGATGGQETQYF. For the CDR3, the DNA is TGTGCTAGTGGAGCGACAGGGGGACAAGAGACCCAGTACTTC.

The V gene is TRBV6-5, the J gene TRBJ2-5; 13 bases align to TRBD2. The germline CDR1 and CDR2 sequences are MNHEY and SVGAGI. The V gene end was trimmed by 4 bases and the J gene end by 5 bases; junction bases not matched to a gene: 4. The CDR3 length is 15 residues. CDR3 coding DNA: TGTGCCAGCAGTTCACTAGCGGGGGGGCGGGAGACCCAGTACTTC. Its protein product is CASSSLAGGRETQYF.

The V gene is TRBV5-6, the J gene TRBJ1-2, with a possible D match to TRBD1 (5 bases). The CDR3 extends over 13 amino acids. Between the trimmed V and J ends, which lost 3 bases and 8 bases, there was a span of 14 bases. Looked up from germline, CDR1 is SGHDT and CDR2 is YYEEEE. CDR3 DNA sequence: TGTGCCAGCAGCTCGGGACTTCCGGGAGGCTACACCTTC. Translating gives CASSSGLPGGYTF.

The chain couples TRBV18 to TRBJ2-3; D not certain. Germline lookup yields CDR1 KGHSH and CDR2 LQKENI. The CDR3 is 12 residues long. With 5 bases removed from V and 3 bases from J, the gap between germline ends came to 6 bases. CDR3 DNA sequence: TGTGCCAGCTCATCGAGGACAGATACGCAGTATTTT. Protein product: CASSSRTDTQYF.

This clone was detected only once. V is TRBV20-1 and J is TRBJ1-6; perhaps TRBD1 as D (6 bases). The CDR3 extends over 11 amino acids. The germline V gene encodes CDR1 DFQATT and CDR2 SNEGSKA (reference sequence). Trimming took 6 bases from V and 14 from J, leaving 14 bases between them. The CDR3: CSAGGGLSLHF. The CDR3 nucleotides read TGCAGTGCAGGGGGGGGGTTATCCCTCCACTTT.

The V gene is TRBV19, the J gene TRBJ1-5, with D possibly being TRBD1 (5 bases). V lost 6 bases, J lost 7 bases, and 19 bases lay in between. Per germline, CDR1 LNHDA and CDR2 SQIVND (reference sequence). The CDR3 is 15 amino acids. The DNA for the CDR3 is TGTGCCAGTAGACAGGCAAAGAGTATCGGGCAGCCCCAGCATTTT. It yields the protein CASRQAKSIGQPQHF.

The chain is built from TRBV6-5 and TRBJ1-2, with TRBD1 identical over 7 bases. The length of the CDR3 is 14 residues. The V gene's germline CDR1 is MNHEY and CDR2 SVGAGI. V lost 6 bases and J lost 6; bases outside the gene matches: 10. In DNA, the CDR3 is TGTGCCAGCAGATTAACAGGGGAAGGTGATGGCTACACCTTC. This gives the protein CASRLTGEGDGYTF.

V and J are TRBV9 and TRBJ2-3, with 7 bases fitting TRBD1. J was trimmed by 3 bases and V by 3 bases; bases with no gene match: 10. The CDR3 extends over 16 amino acids. From germline, CDR1 is SGDLS and CDR2 YYNGEE. CDR3 DNA: TGTGCCAGCAGCGCCTTGACAGGGATGGGGACAGATACGCAGTATTTT. Its protein is CASSALTGMGTDTQYF.

The V gene is TRBV5-6, the J gene TRBJ2-2; maybe TRBD1 (5 bases). V shed 0 bases and J shed 4 bases, with 16 bases lying between them. The CDR3 extends over 17 amino acids. CDR1 and CDR2 from the germline V gene are SGHDT and YYEEEE. The CDR3 protein is CASSLGRSIGVTGELFF. The CDR3 nucleotides are TGTGCCAGCAGCTTGGGGCGCTCTATAGGGGTCACCGGGGAGCTGTTTTTT.

J is TRBJ2-1 and V is TRBV5-4; D might be TRBD2 (5 bases). Germline CDR1 and CDR2: SGHNT and YYREEE (reference sequence). The CDR3 sequence is 15 residues long. V was clipped by 6 bases and J by 0 bases, with 13 bases between them. The CDR3 reads CASTRRRDSYNEQFF. The DNA of the CDR3 is TGTGCCAGCACTAGGAGGCGAGACTCCTACAATGAGCAGTTCTTC.